The rows below give T cell receptor beta chains drawn from one sample of a study of blood T cell repertoires in COVID-19. Only in-frame clones appear in the TCRdb table, and some are missing; sequencing was by immunoSEQ multiplex PCR. The table records around 130,000 clones, 84% of them present only once. Sequences were obtained from peripheral blood. These receptors all come from a man aged 60 to 69 with acute or convalescent COVID-19. Both conserved end residues are part of each CDR3. The order of the fields is CDR3 protein, CDR3 DNA, D gene, J gene, V gene, clone size. The D gene is left open where the match is weak. The size of a clone is reported for some rows only, either as once, few or many, or as a class for expanded clones.

CDR3: CASTWTGEEEQYF
DNA: TGTGCCAGCACTTGGACAGGGGAGGAGGAGCAGTACTTC
D: TRBD1
J: TRBJ2-7
V: TRBV28
size: .

CDR3: CASSFRGVTGELFF
DNA: TGTGCCAGCAGCTTCCGAGGAGTTACCGGGGAGCTGTTTTTT
D: .
J: TRBJ2-2
V: TRBV7-9
size: few

CDR3: CASSLAQQGGYGYTF
DNA: TGTGCCAGCAGCTTAGCCCAACAGGGTGGCTATGGCTACACCTTC
D: .
J: TRBJ1-2
V: TRBV7-8
size: .

CDR3: CACSSSRGTGELFF
DNA: TGTGCCTGCAGCAGCAGCAGGGGCACCGGGGAGCTGTTTTTT
D: .
J: TRBJ2-2
V: TRBV24-1
size: .

CDR3: CASSLDRGTGETQYF
DNA: TGTGCCAGCAGCTTGGATAGGGGGACAGGAGAGACCCAGTACTTC
D: TRBD1
J: TRBJ2-5
V: TRBV5-4
size: few

CDR3: CASSSPGGNTEAFF
DNA: TGTGCCAGCAGCTCTCCCGGAGGGAACACTGAAGCTTTCTTT
D: .
J: TRBJ1-1
V: TRBV13
size: .

CDR3: CASSGQNSGNTIYF
DNA: TGTGCCAGCAGTGGGCAGAATTCTGGAAACACCATATATTTT
D: .
J: TRBJ1-3
V: TRBV6-4
size: .

CDR3: CASSVATRNTGELFF
DNA: TGTGCCAGCAGCGTAGCTACCCGGAACACCGGGGAGCTGTTTTTT
D: .
J: TRBJ2-2
V: TRBV9
size: .

CDR3: CASSSSGGKLFF
DNA: TGTGCCAGCAGCTCCTCGGGGGGAAAACTGTTTTTT
D: .
J: TRBJ1-4
V: TRBV28
size: .

CDR3: CASSPIAGEGTQYF
DNA: TGTGCCAGCAGCCCGATTGCTGGGGAGGGAACGCAGTATTTT
D: TRBD2
J: TRBJ2-3
V: TRBV6-5
size: .

CDR3: CAWSVSSSGNTIYF
DNA: TGTGCCTGGAGTGTCTCGAGCTCTGGAAACACCATATATTTT
D: .
J: TRBJ1-3
V: TRBV30
size: .

CDR3: CAIRLHRWEREVTSLYEQYF
DNA: TGTGCCATTCGCCTACATCGGTGGGAGCGGGAGGTAACCTCATTGTACGAGCAGTACTTC
D: TRBD2
J: TRBJ2-7
V: TRBV10-3
size: .

CDR3: CASSPGAAGVHQPQHF
DNA: TGTGCCAGCAGTCCAGGCGCCGCAGGGGTGCATCAGCCCCAGCATTTT
D: .
J: TRBJ1-5
V: TRBV11-2
size: .

CDR3: CASSRDRGYEETQYF
DNA: TGCGCCAGCTCACGGGACAGGGGTTATGAGGAGACCCAGTACTTC
D: TRBD1
J: TRBJ2-5
V: TRBV5-1
size: .

CDR3: CAISESGTVLNYGYTF
DNA: TGTGCCATCAGTGAATCCGGGACAGTACTCAACTATGGCTACACCTTC
D: TRBD1
J: TRBJ1-2
V: TRBV10-3
size: .

CDR3: CASSPGLAGGEQFF
DNA: TGTGCCAGCAGCCCCGGACTAGCGGGAGGGGAGCAGTTCTTC
D: TRBD2
J: TRBJ2-1
V: TRBV7-3
size: once

CDR3: CASSKETGIYGYTF
DNA: TGCGCCAGCAGCAAGGAGACAGGGATCTATGGCTACACCTTC
D: TRBD1
J: TRBJ1-2
V: TRBV5-1
size: once

CDR3: CASSSGLAETQYF
DNA: TGCGCCAGCAGCTCGGGACTAGCCGAGACCCAGTACTTC
D: TRBD2
J: TRBJ2-5
V: TRBV5-1
size: .

CDR3: CASSQLTGGRETQYF
DNA: TGTGCCAGCAGTCAATTGACAGGGGGGCGAGAGACCCAGTACTTC
D: TRBD1
J: TRBJ2-5
V: TRBV28
size: once

CDR3: CASRGKQGGYTEAFF
DNA: TGTGCCAGTAGAGGAAAACAGGGGGGATACACTGAAGCTTTCTTT
D: TRBD1
J: TRBJ1-1
V: TRBV19
size: .

CDR3: CASSVGLAGASTGELFF
DNA: TGTGCCAGCAGCGTAGGACTAGCGGGAGCAAGCACCGGGGAGCTGTTTTTT
D: TRBD2
J: TRBJ2-2
V: TRBV9
size: .

CDR3: CASSGVTSFDTQYF
DNA: TGTGCCAGCAGTGGGGTGACTAGCTTCGATACGCAGTATTTT
D: TRBD2
J: TRBJ2-3
V: TRBV25-1
size: .

CDR3: CATSVDSRSNYGYTF
DNA: TGTGCCACCTCGGTGGACAGCCGATCTAACTATGGCTACACCTTC
D: .
J: TRBJ1-2
V: TRBV19
size: .

CDR3: CASSPRGRLDSPLHF
DNA: TGTGCCAGCAGCCCCAGGGGGCGTCTGGATTCACCCCTCCACTTT
D: TRBD1
J: TRBJ1-6
V: TRBV7-3
size: .

CDR3: CASSPPGRGFTGELFF
DNA: TGTGCCAGCAGCCCCCCGGGGAGGGGATTTACCGGGGAGCTGTTTTTT
D: TRBD2
J: TRBJ2-2
V: TRBV9
size: .

CDR3: CASSYSIQGNEKLFF
DNA: TGTGCCAGCAGTTACTCGATACAGGGGAATGAAAAACTGTTTTTT
D: TRBD1
J: TRBJ1-4
V: TRBV6-6
size: .

CDR3: CASVRGPGNTIYF
DNA: TGTGCCAGCGTCAGGGGGCCAGGAAACACCATATATTTT
D: TRBD1
J: TRBJ1-3
V: TRBV28
size: .

CDR3: CASSREATGELFF
DNA: TGTGCCAGCAGCCGAGAGGCGACCGGGGAGCTGTTTTTT
D: .
J: TRBJ2-2
V: TRBV27
size: .

CDR3: CASSMGGQGTGELFF
DNA: TGTGCCAGTAGTATGGGGGGACAGGGTACCGGGGAGCTGTTTTTT
D: TRBD1
J: TRBJ2-2
V: TRBV19
size: .